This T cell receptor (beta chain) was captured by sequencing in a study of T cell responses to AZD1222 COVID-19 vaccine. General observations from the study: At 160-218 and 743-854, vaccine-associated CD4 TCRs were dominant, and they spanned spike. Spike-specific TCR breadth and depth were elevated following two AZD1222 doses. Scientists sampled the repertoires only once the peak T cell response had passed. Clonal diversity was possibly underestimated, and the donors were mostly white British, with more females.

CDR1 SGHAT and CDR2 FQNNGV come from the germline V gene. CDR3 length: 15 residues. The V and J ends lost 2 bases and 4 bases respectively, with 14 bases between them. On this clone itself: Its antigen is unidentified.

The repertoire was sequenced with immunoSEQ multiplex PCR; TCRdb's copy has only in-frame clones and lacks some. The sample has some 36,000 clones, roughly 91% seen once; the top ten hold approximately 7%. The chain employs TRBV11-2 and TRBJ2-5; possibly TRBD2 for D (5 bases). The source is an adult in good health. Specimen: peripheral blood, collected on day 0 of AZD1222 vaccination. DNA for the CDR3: TGTGCCAGCAGCTTAACACCTCTTCGGGGAGAGACCCAGTACTTC. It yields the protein CASSLTPLRGETQYF.